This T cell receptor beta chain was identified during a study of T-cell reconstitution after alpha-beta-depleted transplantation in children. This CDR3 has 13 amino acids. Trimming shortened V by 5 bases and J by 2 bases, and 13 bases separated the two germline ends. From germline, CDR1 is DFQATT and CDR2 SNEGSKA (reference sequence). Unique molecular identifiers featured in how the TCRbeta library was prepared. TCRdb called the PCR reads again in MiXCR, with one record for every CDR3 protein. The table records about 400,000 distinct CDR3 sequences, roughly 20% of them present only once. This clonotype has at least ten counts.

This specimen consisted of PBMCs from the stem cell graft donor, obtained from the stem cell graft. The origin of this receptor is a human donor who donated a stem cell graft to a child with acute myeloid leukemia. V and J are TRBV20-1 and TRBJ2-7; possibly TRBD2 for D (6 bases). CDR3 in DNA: TGCAGTGCTCCGGCGTGGGAGGCCTACGAGCAGTACTTC. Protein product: CSAPAWEAYEQYF.